The clone carrying this T cell receptor beta chain was picked up a small number of times. Its antigen is as yet unknown. There are 14 residues in the CDR3. The V and J ends lost 0 bases and 9 bases respectively, with 13 bases between them. From germline, CDR1 is SGHRS and CDR2 YFSETQ. Each TCR beta cDNA library carried unique molecular identifiers. TCRdb re-derived calls from the PCR reads in MiXCR, one entry per CDR3 protein. The sample consists of 700,000 to 800,000 distinct CDR3 sequences, 25% to 30% of them appearing once. This entry is derived from a study of post-analysis software for immune sequencing data. Study background: Both relapsing-remitting and secondary progressive multiple sclerosis featured among the disease courses, as did progressive-relapsing multiple sclerosis.

Overall study results and limits: Same-batch samples co-clustered strongly by F measure. The study found TRBV5-6, TRBV5-1 and TRBV20-1 among five TRBV segments more frequent in patients than controls.

This TCR was recovered from a girl aged 10 to 17 with multiple sclerosis. What was sequenced was blood. The rearrangement uses TRBV5-1 and TRBJ2-1; D uncertain. Written as DNA, the CDR3 is TGCGCCAGCAGCTTGGGTGAGTGGCCTGGTGAGCAGTTCTTC. It yields the protein CASSLGEWPGEQFF.